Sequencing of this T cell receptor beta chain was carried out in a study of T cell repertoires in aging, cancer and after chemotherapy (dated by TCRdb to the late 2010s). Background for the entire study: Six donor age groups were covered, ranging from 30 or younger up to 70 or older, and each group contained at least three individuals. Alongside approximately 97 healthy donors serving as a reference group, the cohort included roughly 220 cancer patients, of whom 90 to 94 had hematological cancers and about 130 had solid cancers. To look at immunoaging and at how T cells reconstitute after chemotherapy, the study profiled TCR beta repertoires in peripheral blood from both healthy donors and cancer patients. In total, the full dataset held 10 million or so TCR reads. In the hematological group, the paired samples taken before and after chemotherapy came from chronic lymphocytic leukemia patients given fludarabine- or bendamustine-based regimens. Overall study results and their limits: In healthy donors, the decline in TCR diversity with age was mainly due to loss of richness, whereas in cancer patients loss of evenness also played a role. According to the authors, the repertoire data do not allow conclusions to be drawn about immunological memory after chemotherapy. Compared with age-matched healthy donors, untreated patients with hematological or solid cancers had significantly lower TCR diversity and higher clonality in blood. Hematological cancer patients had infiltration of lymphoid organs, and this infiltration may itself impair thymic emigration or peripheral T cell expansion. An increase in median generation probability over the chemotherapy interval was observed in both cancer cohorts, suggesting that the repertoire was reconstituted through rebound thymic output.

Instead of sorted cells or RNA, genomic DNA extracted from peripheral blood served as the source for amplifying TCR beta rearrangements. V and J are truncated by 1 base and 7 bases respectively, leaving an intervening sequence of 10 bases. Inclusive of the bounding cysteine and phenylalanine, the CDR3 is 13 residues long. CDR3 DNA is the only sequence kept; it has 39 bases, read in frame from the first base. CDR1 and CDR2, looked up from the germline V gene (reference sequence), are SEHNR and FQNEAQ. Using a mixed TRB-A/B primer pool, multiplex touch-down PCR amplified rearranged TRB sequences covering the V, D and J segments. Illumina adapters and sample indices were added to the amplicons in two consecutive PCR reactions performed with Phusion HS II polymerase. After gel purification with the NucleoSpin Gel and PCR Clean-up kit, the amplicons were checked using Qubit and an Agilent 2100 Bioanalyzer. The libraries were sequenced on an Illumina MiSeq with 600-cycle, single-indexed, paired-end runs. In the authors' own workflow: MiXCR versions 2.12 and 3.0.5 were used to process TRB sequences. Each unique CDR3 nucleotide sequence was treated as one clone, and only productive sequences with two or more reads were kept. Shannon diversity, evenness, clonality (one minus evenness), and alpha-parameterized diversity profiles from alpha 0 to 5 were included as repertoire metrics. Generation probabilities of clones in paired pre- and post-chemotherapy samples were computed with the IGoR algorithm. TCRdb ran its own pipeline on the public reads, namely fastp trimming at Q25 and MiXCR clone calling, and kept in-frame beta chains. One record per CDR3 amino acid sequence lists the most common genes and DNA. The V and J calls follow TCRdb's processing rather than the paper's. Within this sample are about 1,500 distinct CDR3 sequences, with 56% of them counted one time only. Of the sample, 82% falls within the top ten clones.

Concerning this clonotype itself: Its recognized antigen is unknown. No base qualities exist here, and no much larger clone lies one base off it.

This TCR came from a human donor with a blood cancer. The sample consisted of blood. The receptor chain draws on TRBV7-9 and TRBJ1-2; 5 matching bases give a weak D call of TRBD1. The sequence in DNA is TGTGCCAGCAGCTTAGAAGGGGTTTCTGGCTACACCTTC. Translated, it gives CASSLEGVSGYTF.